Each of the 27 T cell receptor beta chains below was sequenced from the same sample in a study of T cell repertoires in cytomegalovirus infection. Antigen specificity for these receptors is unknown. TCRdb reprocessed the reads via MiXCR and lists one record per CDR3 protein. The repertoire holds 400,000 to 600,000 distinct CDR3 sequences, with roughly 46% as singletons. The material sequenced was cultured PBMCs, taken from culture after CMV antigen stimulation. The receptor set was obtained from a human donor in good health (CMV status not recorded). Some clones in this sample may be carry-over from other donors' samples.

V is TRBV2 and J is TRBJ1-4, with 9 bases fitting TRBD1. Germline CDR1 reads SNHLY; CDR2 reads FYNNEI. CDR3 length: 15 residues. Losses at the gene ends were 6 bases for V and 8 bases for J; bases not matched to a gene: 10. The CDR3 sequence: CASSAVQGAREKLFF. CDR3 sequence (DNA): TGTGCCAGCAGCGCCGTACAGGGGGCGCGCGAAAAACTGTTTTTT.

The chain recombines TRBV20-1 with TRBJ1-4, with D perhaps matching TRBD1 (5 bases). Germline V gene data show CDR1 as DFQATT and CDR2 as SNEGSKA (reference sequence). V lost 3 bases to trimming and J lost 4 bases, with 9 bases between them. This CDR3 is 13 amino acids long. CDR3 in amino acids: CSASGGGNEKLFF. In nucleotides, the CDR3 is TGCAGTGCTAGTGGGGGTGGTAATGAAAAACTGTTTTTT.

The V and J genes are TRBV19 and TRBJ1-5; 7 bases map to TRBD1. The J segment lost 4 bases and the V segment lost 6 bases, leaving 6 bases of the junction unmatched. CDR1 and CDR2 (germline): LNHDA, SQIVND (reference sequence). This CDR3 is built from 14 residues. The CDR3 DNA reads as TGTGCCAGTAGCGCACAACAGGGGAATCAGCCCCAGCATTTT. Residues: CASSAQQGNQPQHF. Filled out from reference TRBV19 and TRBJ1-5, the complete variable domain reads DGGITQSPKYLFRKEGQNVTLSCEQNLNHDAMYWYRQDPGQGLRLIYYSQIVNDFQKGDIAEGYSVSREKKESFPLTVTSAQKNPTAFYLCASSAQQGNQPQHFGDGTRLSIL.

J is TRBJ2-3 and V is TRBV7-9, with D possibly TRBD2 on 5 matching bases. V was trimmed by 5 bases and J by 3 bases, leaving 18 bases between them. Germline CDR1 and CDR2: SEHNR and FQNEAQ (reference sequence). The CDR3 is 16 residues long. CDR3 in amino acids: CASSPRHREGTDTQYF. CDR3 DNA: TGTGCCAGCAGCCCCCGACATCGGGAAGGGACAGATACGCAGTATTTT.

The genes are TRBV4-3 and TRBJ1-2; 7 bases map to TRBD1. The trim removed 0 bases at V and 0 bases at J, leaving 16 bases unmatched. Per germline, CDR1 LGHNA and CDR2 YSLEER. The CDR3 runs to 20 residues. For the CDR3, the DNA is TGCGCCAGCAGCCAAGATCTAAATAGGGGGCCCTCCAATTCTAACTATGGCTACACCTTC. It codes for CASSQDLNRGPSNSNYGYTF.

J is TRBJ2-1 and V is TRBV6-2 or TRBV6-3, with TRBD2 identical over 10 bases. CDR3 length equals 17 residues. V shed 4 bases and J 4 bases; nucleotides not matched to a gene: 10. CDR1 and CDR2 (germline): MNHEY, SVGEGT. CDR3 sequence reads: CASSSLAGGLPYNEQFF. The CDR3 coding sequence is TGTGCCAGCAGTTCATTAGCGGGGGGCCTCCCTTACAATGAGCAGTTCTTC.

The gene calls are TRBV6-6 and TRBJ1-1, with TRBD1 as a possible D gene (6 bases). Germline V gene data show CDR1 as MNHNY and CDR2 as SVGAGI (reference sequence). Trimming removed 2 bases from V and 10 bases from J, with 11 bases in between. The CDR3 totals 12 residues. CDR3 protein: CASSYTGTSAFF. CDR3 nucleotide sequence: TGTGCCAGCAGTTACACAGGGACGTCAGCTTTCTTT.

The V and J genes are TRBV7-2 and TRBJ2-1; TRBD2 is a possible D gene (6 bases). The CDR3 covers 15 residues. V lost 4 bases and J lost 8, with 18 bases in between. The V gene's germline CDR1 is SGHTA and CDR2 FQGNSA. This chain's CDR3 is CASSSWDGLNYEQFF. The CDR3, as DNA: TGTGCCAGCAGCTCCTGGGACGGACTAAACTATGAGCAGTTCTTC.

The rearrangement joins TRBV7-2 to TRBJ1-3, with no clear D. V lost 0 bases and J lost 6, with 12 bases in between. There are 15 residues in the CDR3. CDR1 SGHTA and CDR2 FQGNSA come from the germline V gene. In DNA, the CDR3 is TGTGCCAGCAGCTTAGCGCCGGGTGGGCTAAACACCATATATTTT. Protein: CASSLAPGGLNTIYF.

This clonotype has only one observation. The genes are TRBV7-6 and TRBJ1-2, with D possibly being TRBD1 (6 bases). The V end was cut by 4 bases, the J end by 8 bases, with 14 bases between. Germline-derived CDR1 and CDR2 are SGHVS and FNYEAQ. This CDR3 has 13 residues. CDR3 nucleotides: TGTGCCAGCAGCTCCCGGGGGGCGGAAGGCTACACCTTC. Translating gives CASSSRGAEGYTF.

The chain combines TRBV6-1 with TRBJ2-2; TRBD2 matches at 14 bases. V was pared by 4 bases and J by 7 bases, with 5 bases of the junction left unmatched. The CDR3 totals 16 residues. From germline, CDR1 is MNHNS and CDR2 SASEGT. CDR3 region: CASSGGLAGDGGELFF. CDR3 DNA sequence: TGTGCCAGCAGTGGGGGACTAGCGGGAGACGGCGGGGAGCTGTTTTTT.

This clonotype appeared a few times. This rearrangement joins TRBV7-2 to TRBJ1-1; 7 bases match TRBD1. The CDR3 covers 12 residues. Trimming removed 5 bases from V and 10 bases from J; junction bases left unmatched: 7. Germline V CDR1 and CDR2: SGHTA, FQGNSA. CDR3 sequence (DNA): TGTGCCAGCAGCACAAGGGGGCACCTAGCTTTCTTT. Encoded protein: CASSTRGHLAFF.

In its sample, this clonotype was seen a few times. The gene calls are TRBV7-8 and TRBJ1-3; D perhaps matches TRBD1 (5 bases). CDR3 length: 13 amino acids. Germline-derived CDR1 and CDR2 are SGHVS and FQNEAQ. Trimming pared 5 bases from V and 3 bases from J, leaving 8 bases between. The CDR3, as DNA: TGTGCCAGCAGCGGCGGGGGTGGAAACACCATATATTTT. Amino acids: CASSGGGGNTIYF.

The V and J genes are TRBV2 and TRBJ1-1; D ambiguous. Germline CDR1 and CDR2: SNHLY and FYNNEI. The V gene lost 7 bases and the J gene lost 0 bases, with 9 bases spanning the gap. The CDR3 spans 13 residues. The CDR3 nucleotides are TGTGCCAGCAAAGGGTTCATGAACACTGAAGCTTTCTTT. Translating it yields CASKGFMNTEAFF. The whole variable domain, filled in from reference TRBV2 and TRBJ1-1, reads EPEVTQTPSHQVTQMGQEVILRCVPISNHLYFYWYRQILGQKVEFLVSFYNNEISEKSEIFDDQFSVERPDGSNFTLKIRSTKLEDSAMYFCASKGFMNTEAFFGQGTRLTVV.

The sample holds many counts of this clonotype. The rearrangement uses TRBV7-2 and TRBJ2-1; 9 positions match TRBD2. This CDR3 region has 15 residues. Unmatched junction bases numbered 6, after V lost 5 bases and J lost 4 bases. Germline CDR1 is SGHTA and CDR2 is FQGNSA. The CDR3 DNA is TGTGCCAGCAGCATTAGCGGGGGCGTATACAATGAGCAGTTCTTC. Protein sequence: CASSISGGVYNEQFF.

This rearrangement joins TRBV12-3 or TRBV12-4 to TRBJ2-5; 7 nucleotides align to TRBD2. After removal of 5 bases from V and 2 bases from J, the junction contained 14 bases not matched to a gene. The CDR3 totals 17 residues. The CDR3 sequence is CASSTGTGTIPQETQYF. For the CDR3, the DNA is TGTGCCAGCAGTACCGGGACCGGGACTATACCACAAGAGACCCAGTACTTC.

The rearrangement links TRBV19 to TRBJ2-1, with D possibly matching TRBD2 (5 bases). The CDR3 length is 13 residues. V lost 10 bases, J lost 3 bases, and 13 bases lay in between. The germline V gene encodes CDR1 LNHDA and CDR2 SQIVND (reference sequence). The CDR3 DNA reads TGTGCCACTGCGGAGGACTTCTACAATGAGCAGTTCTTC. The encoded protein is CATAEDFYNEQFF.

The CDR3 reads CAISSGQGRTEAFF. Written as DNA, the CDR3 is TGTGCCATCAGTTCTGGACAGGGGAGGACTGAAGCTTTCTTT. The V and J genes are TRBV10-3 and TRBJ1-1; 9 nucleotides align to TRBD1. The CDR3 extends over 14 amino acids. V lost 5 bases, J lost 5 bases, and 6 bases stayed unmatched. Germline-derived CDR1 and CDR2 are ENHRY and SYGVKD.

This rearrangement joins TRBV6-6 to TRBJ2-3; 7 positions match TRBD2. The CDR3 consists of 17 residues. From germline, CDR1 is MNHNY and CDR2 SVGAGI (reference sequence). Losses at the gene ends were 6 bases for V and 0 bases for J; bases not matched to a gene: 12. This CDR3 reads CASRDGRLSFSTDTQYF. In nucleotides, the CDR3 is TGTGCCAGCAGGGACGGGAGGCTCAGCTTTAGCACAGATACGCAGTATTTT.

Ten or more counts support this clonotype. The rearrangement uses TRBV7-2 and TRBJ2-3; possibly TRBD1 for D (7 bases). The CDR3 is 15 residues long. Trimming shortened V by 5 bases and J by 3 bases, and 15 bases separated the two germline ends. Germline V gives CDR1 SGHTA, CDR2 FQGNSA. CDR3 in amino acids: CASSPRQGLTDTQYF. CDR3 bases: TGTGCCAGCAGCCCGCGACAGGGACTGACAGATACGCAGTATTTT.

CDR3 residues: CASSIGGFEQYF. The CDR3 DNA sequence: TGTGCCAGCAGTATTGGAGGATTCGAGCAGTACTTC. This sequence joins TRBV2 and TRBJ2-7; a possible D gene is TRBD2 (5 bases). The germline V gene encodes CDR1 SNHLY and CDR2 FYNNEI. The CDR3 consists of 12 residues. V was cut by 5 bases and J by 6 bases, with 11 bases left in between.

This clonotype showed up just a few times. V and J are TRBV10-3 and TRBJ2-5, with TRBD1 identical over 9 bases. CDR1 is ENHRY and CDR2 is SYGVKD in the germline V gene. The V gene end was trimmed by 4 bases and the J gene end by 3 bases; junction bases not matched to a gene: 3. The CDR3 has 14 residues. As DNA, the CDR3 is TGTGCCATCAGTGGTGGACAGGGGAAAGAGACCCAGTACTTC. Translation: CAISGGQGKETQYF.

This chain links TRBV7-2 with TRBJ2-7; no firm D call. CDR1 SGHTA and CDR2 FQGNSA come from the germline V gene. The CDR3 is made up of 13 amino acids. V was clipped by 3 bases and J by 0 bases, with 6 bases between them. CDR3 loop: CASSFDHSYEQYF. The CDR3 coding sequence is TGTGCCAGCAGCTTCGACCACTCCTACGAGCAGTACTTC.

This clonotype showed up just a few times. The genes are TRBV6-5 and TRBJ1-5, with D possibly being TRBD1 (6 bases). The ends were cut back, 2 bases at V and 2 bases at J, with 10 bases in the middle. Germline V lookup: CDR1 MNHEY, CDR2 SVGAGI. The CDR3 consists of 15 residues. As DNA, the CDR3 is TGTGCCAGCAGTTACGACGGGGGCGGCAATCAGCCCCAGCATTTT. This gives the protein CASSYDGGGNQPQHF.

The chain joins TRBV12-3 or TRBV12-4 to TRBJ1-6; 7 bases match TRBD1. The CDR3 runs 15 residues. The V and J ends lost 6 bases and 9 bases, in that order; junction bases with no gene match: 11. This CDR3 is CASSYGTAQSSPLHF. CDR3 DNA: TGTGCCAGCAGCTATGGGACAGCACAATCTTCACCCCTCCACTTT.

This clonotype was seen ten or more times. CDR3 sequence (DNA): TGTGCCAGCAGCTTCGGGGGGGACTATGGCTACACCTTC. This gives the protein CASSFGGDYGYTF. This chain links TRBV7-6 with TRBJ1-2; perhaps TRBD1 as D (5 bases). Germline CDR1 and CDR2: SGHVS and FNYEAQ. There are 13 residues in the CDR3. The germline V and J ends were trimmed by 3 bases and 3 bases, with 8 bases remaining between them.

This clonotype was counted only a few times. This chain connects TRBV6-8 to TRBJ1-5; D call uncertain. CDR1 is MNHGY and CDR2 is SAAAGT in the germline V gene. This CDR3 has 14 amino acids. V lost 5 bases to trimming and J lost 6 bases, with 14 bases between them. The CDR3 DNA sequence: TGTGCCAGCAGTGCGAAACCCCCCCCTCAGCCCCAGCATTTT. It codes for CASSAKPPPQPQHF.